Below, 27 T cell receptor beta chains from the same sample are listed, as sequenced in a study of T-cell reconstitution after alpha-beta-depleted transplantation in children. Library preparation (for TCRbeta) was performed with unique molecular identifiers. TCRdb independently ran MiXCR on the PCR reads; one entry per CDR3 protein. The table has 500,000 to 600,000 distinct CDR3 sequences, about 31% seen once. The input for sequencing was PBMCs from the stem cell graft donor, taken from the stem cell graft. The receptor set was obtained from a human donor who donated a stem cell graft to a child with aplastic anemia.

The chain couples TRBV12-5 to TRBJ2-2; a possible D gene is TRBD1 (5 bases). The ends were cut back, 0 bases at V and 6 bases at J, with 20 bases in the middle. This CDR3 is 18 amino acids long. Per the germline V gene, CDR1 is LGHNT and CDR2 is FRNRAP. CDR3 sequence (DNA): TGTGCTAGTGGTTTGGTACTTACCGCCAGGGATGAAGCCGGGGAGCTGTTTTTT. Amino acid sequence: CASGLVLTARDEAGELFF.

Notes on this clonotype: A read error may produce the germline difference seen at one junction end. The rearrangement joins TRBV29-1 to TRBJ1-1, with TRBD1 identical over 9 bases. The germline V gene has CDR1 SQVTM and CDR2 ANQGSEA. The CDR3 runs to 14 residues. The CDR3 nucleotides are TGCGGCGTTTCGTACCGGGACAGGGCGGTTCGCGCTTTCTTT. This translates into CGVSYRDRAVRAFF.

The chain has TRBV7-9 and TRBJ1-1; no definite D call. The CDR3 loop spans 14 amino acids. The V gene's germline CDR1 is SEHNR and CDR2 FQNEAQ (reference sequence). V gave up 4 bases and J gave up 0 bases, with 9 bases separating them. The CDR3 nucleotides are TGTGCCAGCAGCTCTGGACGGATGAACACTGAAGCTTTCTTT. As protein: CASSSGRMNTEAFF.

V usage is TRBV28 and J usage is TRBJ1-1, with D possibly matching TRBD1 (5 bases). The V and J ends lost 5 bases and 1 base respectively, with 14 bases between them. From germline, CDR1 is MDHEN and CDR2 SYDVKM. The CDR3 loop spans 15 amino acids. The chain's CDR3 is CASSRRGTGNTEAFF. Here the CDR3 DNA reads TGTGCCAGCAGTCGAAGAGGAACAGGGAACACTGAAGCTTTCTTT.

The rearrangement uses TRBV12-3 or TRBV12-4 and TRBJ2-3; unclear D gene. Trimming took off 6 bases at V and 5 bases at J, with 9 bases between the two ends. The length of the CDR3 is 12 residues. Here the CDR3 reads CASSRLRDTQYF. The DNA of the CDR3 is TGTGCCAGCAGCCGACTCCGAGATACGCAGTATTTT.

V is TRBV30 and J is TRBJ1-1; D uncertain. The length of the CDR3 is 12 residues. V was cut by 2 bases and J by 1 base, with 5 bases left in between. Germline V lookup: CDR1 GTSNPN, CDR2 SVGIG (reference sequence). The DNA of the CDR3 is TGTGCCTGGAGTCCAGGGAACACTGAAGCTTTCTTT. Amino acids: CAWSPGNTEAFF.

V usage is TRBV7-9 and J usage is TRBJ2-6; D remains unclear. The ends were cut back, 2 bases at V and 2 bases at J, with 10 bases in the middle. CDR1 and CDR2 (germline): SEHNR, FQNEAQ (reference sequence). This CDR3 contains 16 residues. The CDR3 region has the DNA TGTGCCAGCAGCTTAAACTCCCCAGCTGGGGCCAACGTCCTGACTTTC. Translating gives CASSLNSPAGANVLTF.

This sequence joins TRBV2 and TRBJ2-5, with a weak D call TRBD1 (6 bases). The CDR3 length is 15 residues. Trimming took 3 bases from V and 3 from J, leaving 14 bases between them. Germline V gene lookup returns CDR1 SNHLY and CDR2 FYNNEI. CDR3 sequence: CASSDMSGEEETQYF. CDR3 coding DNA: TGTGCCAGCAGTGATATGTCAGGGGAAGAAGAGACCCAGTACTTC.

J is TRBJ1-2 and V is TRBV20-1, with TRBD1 matching over 9 bases. CDR1 and CDR2 (germline): DFQATT, SNEGSKA (reference sequence). V gave up 5 bases and J gave up 7 bases; unmatched junction bases: 11. The CDR3 consists of 14 residues. Here the CDR3 reads CSAPGTGYLAGYTF. The CDR3 nucleotides read TGCAGTGCTCCCGGGACAGGGTATTTGGCTGGCTACACCTTC.

The chain uses TRBV20-1 and TRBJ2-7; D not certain. This CDR3 has 12 amino acids. Germline values: CDR1 DFQATT, CDR2 SNEGSKA (reference sequence). V was pared by 4 bases and J by 1 base, with 8 bases between. CDR3 region: CSAMFMSYEQYF. The CDR3 DNA is TGCAGTGCTATGTTCATGTCCTACGAGCAGTACTTC.

This chain uses TRBV5-6 with TRBJ2-3, with 10 bases fitting TRBD2. The CDR3 is made up of 16 amino acids. The germline V gene encodes CDR1 SGHDT and CDR2 YYEEEE. Trimming cost V 0 bases and J 2 bases; bases outside gene matches: 3. The CDR3 DNA reads as TGTGCCAGCAGCTTGGCCGGGACTAGCGCCACAGATACGCAGTATTTT. Its translation: CASSLAGTSATDTQYF.

This chain uses TRBV29-1 with TRBJ2-1, with 8 bases aligning to TRBD2. V shed 4 bases, J shed 0 bases, and the junction held 5 bases outside the gene matches. This CDR3 is built from 15 residues. In germline, CDR1 is SQVTM, CDR2 ANQGSEA. CDR3 bases: TGCAGCGTTGGGGCTAGCGGGCGCTCCTACAATGAGCAGTTCTTC. Amino acid sequence: CSVGASGRSYNEQFF.

This clonotype appeared a few times. V gene TRBV5-6 combines with J gene TRBJ2-5, with a possible D match to TRBD1 (6 bases). Germline V gene sequence: CDR1 SGHDT, CDR2 YYEEEE. The CDR3 consists of 14 residues. V was trimmed by 0 bases and J by 4 bases, leaving 10 bases between them. In DNA, the CDR3 is TGTGCCAGCAGCTTGGACAGGGATGGAGAGACCCAGTACTTC. It yields the protein CASSLDRDGETQYF. Using reference TRBV5-6 and TRBJ2-5 for the parts outside the CDR3, the full variable domain is DAGVTQSPTHLIKTRGQQVTLRCSPKSGHDTVSWYQQALGQGPQFIFQYYEEEERQRGNFPDRFSGHQFPNYSSELNVNALLLGDSALYLCASSLDRDGETQYFGPGTRLLVL.

In nucleotides, the CDR3 is TGTGCCAGCAGTTTATGGGGCTATGGGGCCAACGTCCTGACTTTC. Translated, it gives CASSLWGYGANVLTF. The V call is TRBV27, the J call TRBJ2-6, with a tentative D call TRBD1 (5 bases). Germline lookup yields CDR1 MNHEY and CDR2 SMNVEV (reference sequence). V shed 1 base and J shed 3 bases, with 7 bases lying between them. The CDR3 runs 15 residues.

V usage is TRBV6-2 or TRBV6-3 and J usage is TRBJ2-7; TRBD2 agrees at 15 bases. The CDR3 has 22 residues. Germline CDR1 and CDR2: MNHEY and SVGEGT. V dropped 0 bases and J dropped 3; count of bases not matched to a gene: 18. The chain's CDR3 is CASSYSTAAGLAGGPGFYEQYV. The CDR3 region has the DNA TGTGCCAGCAGTTACTCCACGGCCGCCGGACTAGCGGGAGGGCCAGGGTTCTACGAGCAGTACGTC.

The rearrangement links TRBV20-1 to TRBJ2-5; D unclear. V was clipped by 3 bases and J by 6 bases, with 14 bases between them. The length of the CDR3 is 13 residues. Germline-derived CDR1 and CDR2 are DFQATT and SNEGSKA (reference sequence). CDR3 amino acids: CSASVQSQQTQYF. In DNA form, the CDR3 reads TGCAGTGCTAGTGTACAGAGCCAGCAGACCCAGTACTTC.

Only one count was recorded for this clonotype. The V gene is TRBV28, the J gene TRBJ1-5; D not resolved. The CDR3 runs 16 residues. The germline V gene encodes CDR1 MDHEN and CDR2 SYDVKM. Trimming pared 3 bases from V and 8 bases from J, leaving 20 bases between. The CDR3 nucleotides are TGTGCCAGCAGTTTGAGGATAGGGAGGGCCTGGGAGCCCCAGCATTTT. This encodes CASSLRIGRAWEPQHF. Full variable domain (rest looked up from reference TRBV28 and TRBJ1-5): DVKVTQSSRYLVKRTGEKVFLECVQDMDHENMFWYRQDPGLGLRLIYFSYDVKMKEKGDIPEGYSVSREKKERFSLILESASTNQTSMYLCASSLRIGRAWEPQHFGDGTRLSIL.

The chain joins TRBV4-1 to TRBJ2-1; 7 positions match TRBD1. This CDR3 has 16 amino acids. Germline CDR1 MGHRA, CDR2 YSYEKL. V lost 4 bases and J lost 8; bases outside the gene matches: 14. The CDR3 reads CASSPVSRGPIDEQFF. The CDR3 coding sequence is TGCGCCAGCAGCCCGGTTAGTAGGGGGCCTATTGATGAGCAGTTCTTC.

This chain uses TRBV18 with TRBJ2-1, with D possibly TRBD1 on 5 matching bases. This CDR3 comprises 12 residues. Germline CDR1 reads KGHSH; CDR2 reads LQKENI. V lost 2 bases, J lost 8 bases, and 7 bases lay in between. For the CDR3, the DNA is TGTGCCAGCTCACCAATGACAGATGAGCAGTTCTTC. The encoded protein is CASSPMTDEQFF.

The CDR3 region is CASSRSGTGTYGYTF. The CDR3 bases are TGTGCCAGCTCACGCTCCGGGACAGGGACCTATGGCTACACCTTC. The chain has TRBV18 and TRBJ1-2, with TRBD1 matching 9 bases. Germline V gene data show CDR1 as KGHSH and CDR2 as LQKENI. Losses at the gene ends were 4 bases for V and 4 bases for J; bases not matched to a gene: 7. The length of the CDR3 is 15 residues.

The rearrangement links TRBV3-1 to TRBJ1-5; D is perhaps TRBD1 (6 bases). CDR3 length: 16 amino acids. Germline V gives CDR1 LGHDT, CDR2 YNNKEL (reference sequence). Trimming took 0 bases from V and 1 from J, leaving 10 bases between them. The CDR3 bases are TGTGCCAGCAGCCAAGATGGGGGGCTGAGCAATCAGCCCCAGCATTTT. Amino acids: CASSQDGGLSNQPQHF.

This rearrangement joins TRBV7-2 to TRBJ2-5; no reliable D call. From germline, CDR1 is SGHTA and CDR2 FQGNSA. CDR3 length equals 14 residues. V was cut by 3 bases and J by 3 bases, with 11 bases left in between. The CDR3 nucleotides are TGTGCCAGCAGCTTCGCCGGGTCTAAAGAGACCCAGTACTTC. Amino acid sequence: CASSFAGSKETQYF.

The J gene is TRBJ1-1, the V gene TRBV12-3 or TRBV12-4; D gene unclear. The V end was cut by 2 bases, the J end by 1 base, with 11 bases between. The CDR3 has 15 amino acids. This CDR3 is CASSLFVATNTEAFF. In nucleotides, the CDR3 is TGTGCCAGCAGTTTATTTGTGGCGACGAACACTGAAGCTTTCTTT.

A single count supports this clonotype. The chain carries TRBV20-1 and TRBJ1-2; 8 bases are a match to TRBD1. Looked up from germline, CDR1 is DFQATT and CDR2 is SNEGSKA (reference sequence). The CDR3 has 13 residues. V was pared by 3 bases and J by 7 bases, with 7 bases of the junction left unmatched. CDR3 coding DNA: TGCAGTGCTAGTACCGGGACAGGCTCTGGCTACACCTTC. It yields the protein CSASTGTGSGYTF.

The chain links TRBV19 to TRBJ2-5, with 12 bases matching TRBD2. Germline values: CDR1 LNHDA, CDR2 SQIVND (reference sequence). This CDR3 is built from 16 residues. The V gene end was trimmed by 5 bases and the J gene end by 1 base; junction bases not matched to a gene: 5. CDR3 in DNA: TGTGCCAGTAGTCCTTGGACTAGCGGGACCCAAGAGACCCAGTACTTC. It codes for CASSPWTSGTQETQYF.

The sample holds one count of this clonotype. This chain connects TRBV10-3 to TRBJ2-5; 8 positions match TRBD2. Trimming took 5 bases from V and 1 from J; bases not matched to a gene: 9. The germline CDR1 and CDR2 sequences are ENHRY and SYGVKD. The CDR3 extends over 16 amino acids. The CDR3 DNA reads TGTGCCATCAGTCTACTAGCGGAGGCCCCCCAAGAGACCCAGTACTTC. Protein product: CAISLLAEAPQETQYF.

This clonotype was seen a handful of times. This rearrangement joins TRBV13 to TRBJ1-2, with 9 nucleotides matching TRBD1. There are 13 residues in the CDR3. Germline CDR1 PRHDT, CDR2 FYEKMQ (reference sequence). The ends lost 5 bases at V and 8 bases at J; junction bases unmatched: 6. CDR3 sequence (DNA): TGTGCCAGCAGCCTACAGGGGGCGGGCGGCTACACCTTC. This encodes CASSLQGAGGYTF.